This record looks at one T cell receptor (beta chain) sequence and its context. As originally analysed: Reference gene primer amplification gave estimated nucleated cell counts. Method: immunoSEQ multiplex PCR; TCRdb's copy keeps in-frame clones and lacks some. V and J calls and clone size are those listed in that table; D and trimming were worked out from the DNA. The sample includes around 69,000 clones, roughly 84% of them seen just once. V was cut by 4 bases and J by 8 bases, with 8 bases left in between. The CDR3 sequence is 11 residues long. The data are from a study of blood T cell repertoires in COVID-19. About the research overall: Donors in the United States, Italy and Spain gave samples during acute or convalescent COVID-19. T cells, B-cell-depleted T cells, or PBMCs supplied cDNA or gDNA.

The specimen sequenced was peripheral blood. This chain uses TRBV12-3 or TRBV12-4 with TRBJ1-2; weak D call: TRBD1 (6 bases). This clonotype originated in a man between 50 and 59 years old with active COVID-19. CDR3 loop: CASSYREGYTF. The CDR3 coding sequence is TGTGCCAGCAGTTACAGGGAAGGCTACACCTTC.